Each of the 19 T cell receptor beta chains below was sequenced from the same sample in a study of Ad26.COV2.S vaccination and SARS-CoV-2 variants. Treatment: 19 received Ad26.COV2.S at low or high dose, single or two shots; roughly five received placebo; per-sample allocation not given. Samples were taken on day 63 after the first vaccine or placebo injection. Assay used: immunoSEQ multiplex PCR; TCRdb lists only in-frame clones, some missing. The sample lists 200,000 to 250,000 clones; around 87% were seen once. This material consisted of peripheral blood, taken in a trial of Ad26.COV2.S vaccine versus placebo. These receptors all come from a person aged 18-65 years who received the Ad26.COV2.S COVID-19 vaccine or a placebo.

Only a few counts were recorded for this clone. The chain uses TRBV28 and TRBJ2-7; D may be TRBD2 (6 bases). V was cut by 2 bases and J by 0 bases, with 8 bases left in between. The CDR3 length is 14 residues. Germline V gene data show CDR1 as MDHEN and CDR2 as SYDVKM. The CDR3 nucleotides are TGTGCCAGCAGTTTACGCGGGGTCTCCTACGAGCAGTACTTC. Translated, it gives CASSLRGVSYEQYF.

V and J are TRBV27 and TRBJ2-7, with unresolved D. Germline CDR1 is MNHEY and CDR2 is SMNVEV (reference sequence). The CDR3 spans 15 residues. V lost 2 bases and J lost 3, with 14 bases in between. Here the CDR3 DNA reads TGTGCCAGCAGTTTAACGCCGGGTCTCGTCTACGAGCAGTACTTC. Amino acids: CASSLTPGLVYEQYF.

The chain links TRBV5-1 to TRBJ1-1, with no clear D. This CDR3 has 12 amino acids. V gave up 0 bases and J gave up 7 bases, with 7 bases separating them. Germline CDR1 is SGHRS and CDR2 is YFSETQ. CDR3 in DNA: TGCGCCAGCAGCTTGGATAGTGGTGAAGCTTTCTTT. Its translation is CASSLDSGEAFF.

About this clone: The same CDR3 can be traced to other DNA sequences in this sample. The chain is built from TRBV7-2 and TRBJ2-3; D unresolved. The V end lost 2 bases, the J end lost 3 bases, and 0 bases lay between the germline ends. The CDR3 spans 11 residues. Germline CDR1 is SGHTA and CDR2 is FQGNSA. This CDR3 reads CASSLTDTQYF. The DNA of the CDR3 is TGTGCCAGCAGCTTAACAGATACGCAGTATTTT.

CDR3 nucleotide sequence: TGTGCCAGCAGCCAACAGGGGACCTACGAGCAGTACTTC. Encoded protein: CASSQQGTYEQYF. The chain carries TRBV3-1 (or the pseudogene TRBV3-2) and TRBJ2-7; perhaps TRBD1 as D (6 bases). CDR1 is LGHDT and CDR2 is YNNKEL in the germline V gene (reference sequence). With 2 bases removed from V and 2 bases from J, the gap between germline ends came to 7 bases. The CDR3 runs 13 residues.

This rearrangement joins TRBV27 to TRBJ1-5; D perhaps matches TRBD1 (6 bases). Per the germline V gene, CDR1 is MNHEY and CDR2 is SMNVEV (reference sequence). V lost 5 bases and J lost 4, with 18 bases in between. The CDR3 has 16 residues. CDR3 in amino acids: CASSTRQVGGNQPQHF. The CDR3 bases are TGTGCCAGCAGTACCCGACAGGTGGGGGGAAATCAGCCCCAGCATTTT.

This chain uses TRBV9 with TRBJ2-3; 10 bases match TRBD2. Germline V gene data show CDR1 as SGDLS and CDR2 as YYNGEE. The CDR3 loop spans 16 amino acids. V shed 0 bases, J shed 0 bases, and the junction held 1 base outside the gene matches. The CDR3 DNA reads TGTGCCAGCAGCGTAGGTAGCGGGGGGAGCACAGATACGCAGTATTTT. It encodes CASSVGSGGSTDTQYF. The full variable domain, its missing parts supplied by reference TRBV9 and TRBJ2-3, is DSGVTQTPKHLITATGQRVTLRCSPRSGDLSVYWYQQSLDQGLQFLIQYYNGEERAKGNILERFSAQQFPDLHSELNLSSLELGDSALYFCASSVGSGGSTDTQYFGPGTRLTVL.

J is TRBJ2-1 and V is TRBV6-1; TRBD2 agrees at 13 bases. Germline CDR1 reads MNHNS; CDR2 reads SASEGT. V shed 4 bases and J 8 bases; nucleotides not matched to a gene: 11. This CDR3 is built from 17 residues. CDR3 sequence: CASSGGWTSGRKDEQFF. The CDR3 bases are TGTGCCAGCAGTGGGGGCTGGACTAGCGGGAGAAAGGATGAGCAGTTCTTC.

The chain combines TRBV20-1 with TRBJ2-7; no definite D call. Between the trimmed V and J ends, which lost 3 bases and 3 bases, there was a span of 6 bases. The germline gives CDR1 DFQATT, CDR2 SNEGSKA (reference sequence). This CDR3 spans 11 amino acids. The CDR3 protein is CSARLDYEQYF. Written as DNA, the CDR3 is TGCAGTGCTAGGTTAGACTACGAGCAGTACTTC.

The chain carries TRBV19 and TRBJ2-2; D not resolved. CDR3 length: 13 amino acids. V was pared by 4 bases and J by 4 bases, with 7 bases between. Germline V gives CDR1 LNHDA, CDR2 SQIVND (reference sequence). CDR3 nucleotides: TGTGCCAGTAGTACGCGTATCACCGGGGAGCTGTTTTTT. Translated, it gives CASSTRITGELFF. Together with reference TRBV19 and TRBJ2-2, the CDR3 gives the full variable domain: DGGITQSPKYLFRKEGQNVTLSCEQNLNHDAMYWYRQDPGQGLRLIYYSQIVNDFQKGDIAEGYSVSREKKESFPLTVTSAQKNPTAFYLCASSTRITGELFFGEGSRLTVL.

The rearrangement uses TRBV7-9 and TRBJ2-3; TRBD1 aligns across 10 bases. This CDR3 is 15 amino acids long. After removal of 3 bases from V and 4 bases from J, the junction contained 4 bases not matched to a gene. Germline CDR1 and CDR2: SEHNR and FQNEAQ (reference sequence). The CDR3 region has the DNA TGTGCCAGCAGCTTGGGACAGGGGCTACCAGATACGCAGTATTTT. Translation gives CASSLGQGLPDTQYF.

J is TRBJ2-1 and V is TRBV6-2 or TRBV6-3; 7 positions agree with TRBD1. This CDR3 contains 14 residues. The V gene end was trimmed by 4 bases and the J gene end by 1 base; junction bases not matched to a gene: 1. Germline lookup yields CDR1 MNHEY and CDR2 SVGEGT. Here the CDR3 reads CASSSTGSYNEQFF. The CDR3 region has the DNA TGTGCCAGCAGTTCGACAGGGTCCTACAATGAGCAGTTCTTC.

V is TRBV6-5 and J is TRBJ1-1, with TRBD1 as a possible D gene (6 bases). Trimming removed 6 bases from V and 8 bases from J, with 22 bases in between. Germline CDR1 MNHEY, CDR2 SVGAGI. The CDR3 contains 15 residues. CDR3 residues: CASSHPTGATKEAFF. The CDR3, as DNA: TGTGCCAGCAGCCACCCAACGGGGGCCACCAAGGAAGCTTTCTTT.

The chain uses TRBV24-1 and TRBJ2-3, with 12 bases aligning to TRBD2. Germline V gene lookup returns CDR1 KGHDR and CDR2 SFDVKD. The V gene end was trimmed by 4 bases and the J gene end by 0 bases; junction bases not matched to a gene: 4. The CDR3 runs to 17 residues. The CDR3 sequence is CATSEGLAGGSTDTQYF. The CDR3 nucleotides read TGTGCCACCAGTGAGGGGCTAGCGGGGGGGAGCACAGATACGCAGTATTTT.

CDR3: CASRLQQGGYEQYF. The CDR3 nucleotides read TGTGCCAGCAGGCTCCAACAGGGTGGCTACGAGCAGTACTTC. V and J are TRBV7-2 and TRBJ2-7; possibly TRBD1 for D (6 bases). Trimming stripped 6 bases from V and 3 bases from J, with 15 bases between. Germline V gene sequence: CDR1 SGHTA, CDR2 FQGNSA. The CDR3 covers 14 residues.

The chain couples TRBV19 to TRBJ1-2; D unclear. This CDR3 contains 13 residues. CDR1 and CDR2 (germline): LNHDA, SQIVND (reference sequence). Trimming cost V 5 bases and J 2 bases, with 9 bases left between them. CDR3 residues: CASSAQLNYGYTF. DNA of the CDR3: TGTGCCAGTAGTGCGCAGCTCAACTATGGCTACACCTTC. The full variable domain, rest sourced from reference TRBV19 and TRBJ1-2, is DGGITQSPKYLFRKEGQNVTLSCEQNLNHDAMYWYRQDPGQGLRLIYYSQIVNDFQKGDIAEGYSVSREKKESFPLTVTSAQKNPTAFYLCASSAQLNYGYTFGSGTRLTVV.

The rearrangement joins TRBV28 to TRBJ2-7; 9 bases are shared with TRBD2. Germline CDR1 and CDR2: MDHEN and SYDVKM. The trim removed 6 bases at V and 7 bases at J, leaving 19 bases unmatched. This CDR3 is built from 17 residues. The DNA of the CDR3 is TGTGCCAGCAGCCACCCCGGGACTAGCCTACCGCAAGGAGAGCAGTACTTC. It translates to CASSHPGTSLPQGEQYF.

In DNA form, the CDR3 reads TGCGCCAGCAGTGAGTCGTCGACAGGGGCGGCAGATACGCAGTATTTT. It codes for CASSESSTGAADTQYF. This sequence joins TRBV10-1 and TRBJ2-3; TRBD1 aligns across 8 bases. This CDR3 contains 16 residues. Germline V gene data show CDR1 as WNHNN and CDR2 as SYGVQD (reference sequence). Unmatched junction bases numbered 6, after V lost 0 bases and J lost 4 bases.

The rearrangement uses TRBV6-4 and TRBJ2-5, with 8 bases aligning to TRBD1. Germline loops: CDR1 MRHNA, CDR2 SNTAGT. CDR3 length equals 14 residues. J lost 1 base, V lost 7 bases, and 5 bases had no gene match. CDR3 coding DNA: TGTGCCAGCATCCCAGACAGGGGCCAAGAGACCCAGTACTTC. It is translated as CASIPDRGQETQYF.